This T cell receptor beta chain was profiled in a study of vaccination effects on CD4 cells after COVID-19. Study details: A median of 72 days separated the second dose and sampling. Study results and limitations: Clones of infection and vaccine origin contracted markedly late after vaccination.

The CDR3 spans 15 residues. CDR1 is SNHLY and CDR2 is FYNNEI in the germline V gene. Unmatched junction bases numbered 5, after V lost 6 bases and J lost 1 base. Sequencing was performed with immunoSEQ multiplex PCR; in TCRdb, only in-frame clones are kept and a portion is missing. Of 75,000 or so clones listed, around 74% are singletons. Of note for this clone: The antigen remains unidentified.

Before sequencing, viral peptide pools were used by the ViraFEST assay to expand antigen-specific CD4+ T cells. The culture ran for roughly 10 days before CD4+ T cells were isolated. Either the mRNA-1273 or the BNT162b2 vaccine was given to participants as two doses. A density of fewer than 2.5 million PBMC per well was used; these cells were cultured with about 9.1 IU/ml IL-2 and around 10 ug/ml peptides. Half of the medium was exchanged for IL-2 medium on both days 3 and 7. This rearrangement joins TRBV2 to TRBJ2-2; 7 bases match TRBD1. This clonotype originated in a human donor who received a COVID-19 vaccine. This specimen consisted of CD4+ T cells from PBMCs cultured with HCoV-OC43 spike peptides, obtained after COVID-19 vaccination. Regarding subset: HCoV-OC43 spike overlapping peptide pool stimulation. CDR3 loop: CASSSQGMNTGELFF. The CDR3 DNA reads TGTGCCAGCAGCTCACAGGGGATGAACACCGGGGAGCTGTTTTTT.